These T cell receptor beta chains were read from a single sample in a study of blood T cells in healthy people across ages. A single record per CDR3 protein comes from TCRdb applying MiXCR to the 5' RACE reads. The profile shows 580,000 or so distinct CDR3 sequences, roughly 48% of them singletons. Input material: blood. The receptors were sampled from a man at least 80 years old in good health. The conserved cysteine and the conserved F or W are not part of the CDR3 here. Size values are once, few and many counts, or a class for expanded clones, and some rows have none.

j_call clone_size v_call cdr3_aa
TRBJ1-2 - TRBV7-9 ASSQGRGINYGYT
TRBJ2-1 - TRBV20-1 SARDSGGLGNEQF
TRBJ2-7 - TRBV5-6 ASQPGLTPYEQY
TRBJ1-2 - TRBV2 ASSEIMTPNYGYT
TRBJ1-1 - TRBV5-6 ASSFNGLNTEAF
TRBJ1-6 - TRBV11-2 ASSLRGGRPSSYNSPLH
- - TRBV29-1 SVSRGNEGCEQY
TRBJ2-3 - TRBV10-3 AISVGDSTDTQY
- - TRBV6-2/TRBV6-3 ASSYLRGETQY
TRBJ2-1 few TRBV29-1 SAGLAGYNEQF
TRBJ2-2 few TRBV25-1 ASRPTGATGELF
TRBJ1-1 - TRBV20-1 SAGTGQGALVTEAF
TRBJ2-6 many TRBV7-9 ASSPTGAYSGANVLT
TRBJ2-1 - TRBV20-1 GARDPSGGGNEQF
TRBJ2-1 - TRBV12-3/TRBV12-4 ASRRTSGNEQF
TRBJ1-6 many TRBV6-5 ASSHPQGINSPLH
TRBJ2-1 few TRBV20-1 SAHRSGSGEQF
TRBJ2-3 few TRBV7-2 ASSFSVSTQY
TRBJ2-5 - TRBV18 ASSPPSGSKETQY
TRBJ2-6 few TRBV19 ASSIGDSGANVLT
TRBJ2-3 few TRBV29-1 SVRASGRGTDTQY
TRBJ2-1 - TRBV12-3/TRBV12-4 ASSLVPGTGLYNEQF
TRBJ1-5 once TRBV7-2 ASSPGAPNQPQH
TRBJ1-5 few TRBV15 ATSSLDRDNQPQH
TRBJ2-5 many TRBV20-1 SARDWGGVKETQY
TRBJ2-7 many TRBV6-6 ASHNRTRGYEQY
TRBJ2-3 - TRBV7-8 ASSVHTDTQY
TRBJ2-3 - TRBV2 ASRPTLLGATQY
TRBJ2-5 - TRBV5-1 ASSVDRGPQQLETQY
TRBJ1-5 - TRBV7-2 ASSSIPNQPQH
TRBJ2-7 - TRBV20-1 SASDGLAVEQY
TRBJ2-7 - TRBV6-5 AMGGDRTSYEQY
TRBJ1-1 - TRBV7-2 ASSLHSEDTEAF
TRBJ2-5 - TRBV12-3/TRBV12-4 ANPRGGREETQY
TRBJ2-5 few TRBV7-9 ASSLTSGPRQETQY
TRBJ1-2 - TRBV6-2/TRBV6-3 ASRPDIYGYT
TRBJ1-1 many TRBV13 ASSLGGPDGGVWNTEAF
TRBJ2-5 - TRBV20-1 SARGLAGAYQETQY
TRBJ2-7 few TRBV7-8 ASSPLGGRRSYEQY
TRBJ1-6 - TRBV27 ASSYGQYNSPLH
TRBJ1-1 - TRBV11-2 ASSYKGRLNTEAF
TRBJ2-1 - TRBV7-2 ASSSLTSLNEQF
TRBJ2-2 - TRBV4-2 ASSPQGADTGELF
TRBJ2-1 - TRBV7-7 ASSLDRGQNEQF
- - TRBV3-1 ASSQDRIYNEQY
TRBJ2-6 - TRBV4-1 ASSLRTVLSGANVLT
TRBJ1-2 few TRBV7-9 ASSAWAGDGGYT
TRBJ2-1 few TRBV4-2 ASSQFGSGGGYNEQF
TRBJ2-6 few TRBV27 ASSPQARSGANVLT